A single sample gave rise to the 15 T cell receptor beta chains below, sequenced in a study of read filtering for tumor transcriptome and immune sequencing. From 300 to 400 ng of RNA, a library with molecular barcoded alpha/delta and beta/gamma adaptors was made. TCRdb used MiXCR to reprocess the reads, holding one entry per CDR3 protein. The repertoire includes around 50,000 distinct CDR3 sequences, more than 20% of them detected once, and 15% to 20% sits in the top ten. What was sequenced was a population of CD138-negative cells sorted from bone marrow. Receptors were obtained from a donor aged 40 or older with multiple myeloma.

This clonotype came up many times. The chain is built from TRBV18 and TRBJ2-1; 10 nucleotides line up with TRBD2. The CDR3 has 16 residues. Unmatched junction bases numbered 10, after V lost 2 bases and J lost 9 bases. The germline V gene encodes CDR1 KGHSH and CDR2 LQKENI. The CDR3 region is CASSPLASGGEGEQFF. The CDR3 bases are TGTGCCAGCTCACCATTGGCTAGCGGGGGAGAAGGTGAGCAGTTCTTC. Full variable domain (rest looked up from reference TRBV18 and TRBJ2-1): NAGVMQNPRHLVRRRGQEARLRCSPMKGHSHVYWYRQLPEEGLKFMVYLQKENIIDESGMPKERFSAEFPKEGPSILRIQQVVRGDSAAYFCASSPLASGGEGEQFFGPGTRLTVL.

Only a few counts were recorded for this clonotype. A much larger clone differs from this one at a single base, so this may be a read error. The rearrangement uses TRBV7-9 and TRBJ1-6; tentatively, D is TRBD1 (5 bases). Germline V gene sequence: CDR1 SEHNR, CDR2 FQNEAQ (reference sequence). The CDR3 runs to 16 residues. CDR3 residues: CASSLGRGSHNSPLHF. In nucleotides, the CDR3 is TGTGCCAGCAGCTTAGGTCGGGGCTCCCATAATTCACCCCTCCACTTT.

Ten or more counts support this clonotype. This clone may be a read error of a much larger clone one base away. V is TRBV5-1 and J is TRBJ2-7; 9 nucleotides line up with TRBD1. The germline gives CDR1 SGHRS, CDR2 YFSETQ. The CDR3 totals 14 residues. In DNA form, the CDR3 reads TGCGACAGCAGCCCCGGGACAGGGAAGTACGAGCAGTACTTC. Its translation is CDSSPGTGKYEQYF. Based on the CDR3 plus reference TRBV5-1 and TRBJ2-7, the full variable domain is KAGVTQTPRYLIKTRGQQVTLSCSPISGHRSVSWYQQTPGQGLQFLFEYFSETQRNKGNFPGRFSGRQFSNSRSEMNVSTLELGDSALYLCDSSPGTGKYEQYFGPGTRLTVT.

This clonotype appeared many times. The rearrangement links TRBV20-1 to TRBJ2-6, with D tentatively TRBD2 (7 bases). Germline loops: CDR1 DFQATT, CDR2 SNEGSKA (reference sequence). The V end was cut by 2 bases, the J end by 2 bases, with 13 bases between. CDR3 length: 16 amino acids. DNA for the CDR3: TGCAGTGCTAGACCCCGGGGGGCAACTGGGGCCAACGTCCTGACTTTC. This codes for CSARPRGATGANVLTF.

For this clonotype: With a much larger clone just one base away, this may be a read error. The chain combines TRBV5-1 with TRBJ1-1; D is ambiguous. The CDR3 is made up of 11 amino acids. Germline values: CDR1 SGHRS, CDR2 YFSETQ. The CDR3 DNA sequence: TGCGCCAGCAGCGATGAAGTATTGGCTCTCTTT. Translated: CASSDEVLALF.

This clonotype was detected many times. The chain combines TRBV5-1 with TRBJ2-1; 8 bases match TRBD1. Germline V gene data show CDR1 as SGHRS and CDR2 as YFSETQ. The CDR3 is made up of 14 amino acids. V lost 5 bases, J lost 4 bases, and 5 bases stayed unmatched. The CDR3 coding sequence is TGCGCCAGCAGTAGACAGGGGACTTACAATGAGCAGTTCTTC. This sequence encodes CASSRQGTYNEQFF.

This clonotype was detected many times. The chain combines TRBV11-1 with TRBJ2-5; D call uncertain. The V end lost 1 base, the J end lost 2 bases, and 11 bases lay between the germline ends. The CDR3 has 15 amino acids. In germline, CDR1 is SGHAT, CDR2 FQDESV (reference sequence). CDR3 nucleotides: TGTGCCAGCAGCTTAGAATATGGGCCACAAGAGACCCAGTACTTC. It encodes CASSLEYGPQETQYF.

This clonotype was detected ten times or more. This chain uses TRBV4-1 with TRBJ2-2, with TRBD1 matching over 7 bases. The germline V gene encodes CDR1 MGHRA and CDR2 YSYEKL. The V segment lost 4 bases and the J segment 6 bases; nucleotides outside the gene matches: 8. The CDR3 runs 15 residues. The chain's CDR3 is CASSRAPTGPGELFF. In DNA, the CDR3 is TGCGCCAGCAGCCGCGCCCCGACAGGGCCCGGGGAGCTGTTTTTT.

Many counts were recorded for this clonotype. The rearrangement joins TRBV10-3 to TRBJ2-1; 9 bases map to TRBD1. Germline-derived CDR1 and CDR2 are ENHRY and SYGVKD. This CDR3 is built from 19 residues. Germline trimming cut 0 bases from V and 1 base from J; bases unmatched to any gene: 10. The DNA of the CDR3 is TGTGCCATCAGTGAGTCGAGCGGGACAGGGAGGAGGTCCTACAATGAGCAGTTCTTC. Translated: CAISESSGTGRRSYNEQFF.

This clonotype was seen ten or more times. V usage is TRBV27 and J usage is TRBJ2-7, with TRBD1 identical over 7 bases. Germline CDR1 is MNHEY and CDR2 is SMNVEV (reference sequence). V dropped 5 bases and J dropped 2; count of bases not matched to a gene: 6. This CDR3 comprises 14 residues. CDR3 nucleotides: TGTGCCAGCAGTCCCCGGGACAGACCCTACGAGCAGTACTTC. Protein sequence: CASSPRDRPYEQYF.

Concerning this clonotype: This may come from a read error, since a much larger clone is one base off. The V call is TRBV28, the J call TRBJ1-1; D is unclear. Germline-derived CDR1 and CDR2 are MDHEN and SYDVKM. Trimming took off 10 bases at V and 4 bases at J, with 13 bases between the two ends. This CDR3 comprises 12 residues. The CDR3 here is CATKQWSTEAFF. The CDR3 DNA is TGTGCCACTAAACAGTGGAGCACTGAAGCTTTCTTT.

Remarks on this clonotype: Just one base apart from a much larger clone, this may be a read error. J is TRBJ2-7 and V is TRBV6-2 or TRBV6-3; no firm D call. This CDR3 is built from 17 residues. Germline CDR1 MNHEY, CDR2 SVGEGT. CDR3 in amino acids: CASSYSRVGKISYEQCF. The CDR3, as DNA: TGTGCCAGCAGTTACTCTCGGGTTGGGAAGATCTCCTACGAGCAGTGCTTC.

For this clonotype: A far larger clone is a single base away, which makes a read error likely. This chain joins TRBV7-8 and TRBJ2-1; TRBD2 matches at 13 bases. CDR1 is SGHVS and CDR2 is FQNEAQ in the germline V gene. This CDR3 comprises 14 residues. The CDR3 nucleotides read TGTGCCAGCAGCTCGGGACTAGCGGGGAATGAGCAGTCCTTC. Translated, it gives CASSSGLAGNEQSF.

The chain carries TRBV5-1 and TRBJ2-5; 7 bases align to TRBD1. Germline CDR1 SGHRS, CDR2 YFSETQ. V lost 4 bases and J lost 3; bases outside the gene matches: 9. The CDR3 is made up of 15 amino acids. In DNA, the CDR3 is TGCGCCAGCAGCCTGGGACCCGGGACAGAAGAGACCCAGTACTTC. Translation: CASSLGPGTEETQYF.

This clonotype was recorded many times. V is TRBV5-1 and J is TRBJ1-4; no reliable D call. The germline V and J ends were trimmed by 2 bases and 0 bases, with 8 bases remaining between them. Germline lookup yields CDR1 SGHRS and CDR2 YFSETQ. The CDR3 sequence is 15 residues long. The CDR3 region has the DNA TGCGCCAGCAGCTTACGGACTGCAACTAATGAAAAACTGTTTTTT. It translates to CASSLRTATNEKLFF.